This T cell receptor (beta chain) is drawn from a study of tumor-infiltrating lymphocytes in primary liver carcinoma. From approximately 550 ng of total RNA, TCR beta-specific cDNA was reverse-transcribed using a constant-region primer. Libraries of TCR beta came from three nested multiplex PCR rounds with slightly modified ARM-PCR. TRBV1-TRBV30 forward primers paired with a C-beta reverse primer were used in the first two PCR rounds, which ran approximately 11 cycles each. TCRdb analysed the multiplex PCR reads with MiXCR anew, one entry per CDR3 protein. The table records fewer than 200,000 distinct CDR3 sequences, around four fifths of them present only once. Unsorted bulk tissue (roughly 19-30 mg) underwent RNA and DNA co-extraction. The CDR3 runs to 15 residues. Between the trimmed V and J ends, which lost 6 bases and 7 bases, there was a span of 22 bases. Germline CDR1 and CDR2: SGHVS and FQNEAQ.

This chain links TRBV7-8 with TRBJ2-7; a weak D match, TRBD2 (6 bases). The receptor comes from a middle-aged man with primary liver carcinoma and hepatitis B virus infection. The sequenced sample consisted of tumor tissue from primary liver carcinoma. The CDR3 protein is CASRVIAWSRGEQYF. In DNA form, the CDR3 reads TGTGCCAGCAGGGTAATCGCATGGAGCCGGGGGGAGCAGTACTTC.